A selection of T cell receptor beta chains follows, all from one sample in a study of blood T cells in healthy people across ages. Using its own MiXCR run on the 5' RACE reads, TCRdb lists one record per CDR3 protein. The sample lists hundreds of thousands of distinct CDR3 sequences, roughly 30% occurring once. Input material: blood. All receptors derive from a woman aged 80 or older in good health. Both conserved end residues are part of each CDR3. Each record gives: J gene, clone size, D gene, V gene, CDR3 DNA, CDR3 protein. The D gene is left open where the match is weak. Clone size is not always given. Where it is, it says once, few, many or a class for expanded clones.

TRBJ1-1 | many | . | TRBV20-1 | TGCAGTGCTAGAGGCCCCCAGCGCACTGAAGCTTTCTTT | CSARGPQRTEAFF
TRBJ1-2 | many | . | TRBV7-2 | TGTGCCAGCAGCTTCCCAGGGGAGAGTGGCTACACCTTC | CASSFPGESGYTF
TRBJ2-1 | many | . | TRBV27 | TGTGCCAGCAGTCCCTCCCAACGGGCTCGGGAGCAGTTCTTC | CASSPSQRAREQFF
TRBJ1-2 | . | . | TRBV27 | TGTGCCAGCAGGTCGGAGGCGCAAGGCTACACCTTC | CASRSEAQGYTF
TRBJ1-1 | many | . | TRBV5-1 | TGCGCCAGCAGCGCAAACCAGGGGACGAACACTGAAGCTTTCTTT | CASSANQGTNTEAFF
TRBJ2-7 | . | . | TRBV20-1 | TGCAGTGCTAGAGATCGGCTAGCTTACGAGCAGTACTTC | CSARDRLAYEQYF
TRBJ2-7 | . | TRBD2 | TRBV3-1 | TGTGCCAGCAGCCACTCAGCGGGGGCCAACAATGAGCAGTACTTC | CASSHSAGANNEQYF
TRBJ1-5 | many | TRBD1 | TRBV6-2/TRBV6-3 | TGTGCCAGCAGGGACAGGGTCAATGGCAATCAGCCCCAGCATTTT | CASRDRVNGNQPQHF
TRBJ2-3 | many | . | TRBV7-6 | TGTGCCAGCAGCTCCACCGGGACGCTCTCAGATACGCAGTATTTT | CASSSTGTLSDTQYF
TRBJ1-2 | many | TRBD1 | TRBV29-1 | TGCAGCGTTGAAGTCCCAGACAGGGCCCTCTATGGCTACACCTTC | CSVEVPDRALYGYTF
TRBJ2-5 | . | TRBD1 | TRBV7-9 | TGTGCCAGCAGTCCAGGGTGGACAGGGGTACACAGTGAGCAGTACTTC | CASSPGWTGVHSEQYF